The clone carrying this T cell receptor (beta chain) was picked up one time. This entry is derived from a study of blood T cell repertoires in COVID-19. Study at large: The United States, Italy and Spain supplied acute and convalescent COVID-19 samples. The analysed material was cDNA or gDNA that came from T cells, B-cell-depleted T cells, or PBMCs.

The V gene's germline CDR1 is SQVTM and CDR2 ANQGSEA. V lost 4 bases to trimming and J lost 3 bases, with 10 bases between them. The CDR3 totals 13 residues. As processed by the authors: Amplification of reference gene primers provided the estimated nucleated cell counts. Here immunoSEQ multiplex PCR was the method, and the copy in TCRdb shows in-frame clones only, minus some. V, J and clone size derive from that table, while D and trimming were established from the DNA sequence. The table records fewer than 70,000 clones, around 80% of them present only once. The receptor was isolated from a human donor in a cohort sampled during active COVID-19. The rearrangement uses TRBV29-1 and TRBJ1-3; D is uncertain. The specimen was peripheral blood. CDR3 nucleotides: TGCAGCGTTGGTCGGGATCTTGGAAACACCATATATTTT. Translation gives CSVGRDLGNTIYF.